This TCR beta chain was identified during a study of shared clonotypes between healthy human individuals. In the study overall: Aged between 18 and 49, the donors were a couple of women and a few men.

V was shortened by 1 base and J by 6 bases, with 16 bases between the two germline ends. In germline, CDR1 is SQVTM, CDR2 ANQGSEA. This CDR3 is 14 amino acids long. The replicate PCRs on unsorted PBMC were given around 0.3 ug DNA, which is approximately 30,000 T cell genomes. In the source study's methods: ImmunoSEQ output lacked quality scores and full-length reads, limiting matched filtering. Generated by immunoSEQ multiplex PCR, the TCRdb table keeps only in-frame clones and is missing some. That table is the source of V, J and clone size, and D and trimming were worked out from the DNA. Of under 600,000 clones in the sample, around 78% were seen once.

The specimen sequenced was PBMCs. This sequence joins TRBV29-1 and TRBJ2-7; weak D call: TRBD1 (5 bases). The clonotype was recovered from a woman aged 40 to 49 in good health. Some clones in this sample may be carry-over from other donors' samples. CDR3 DNA sequence: TGCAGCGTTGAAGTCGTGACAGATGACTCCGAGCAGTACTTC. It translates to CSVEVVTDDSEQYF.